A single sample is the source of the 10 T cell receptor beta chains below, sequenced in a study of blood T cell repertoires in COVID-19. Some clones are missing from TCRdb's copy, which holds only in-frame ones; the method was immunoSEQ multiplex PCR. The data show approximately 110,000 clones, 75% to 85% seen once. Sample: peripheral blood. These receptors originate from a woman in her sixties or seventies with acute or convalescent COVID-19.

This rearrangement joins TRBV5-5 to TRBJ2-1; 9 bases match TRBD2. CDR1 and CDR2 from the germline V gene are SGHKS and YYEKEE (reference sequence). With V trimmed by 7 bases and J by 2 bases, 4 bases remained unmatched. This CDR3 is built from 14 residues. CDR3 sequence reads: CASVREGPYNEQFF. In DNA, the CDR3 is TGTGCCAGCGTGCGGGAGGGCCCCTACAATGAGCAGTTCTTC.

The genes are TRBV11-2 and TRBJ1-2; TRBD1 matches at 7 bases. CDR3 length: 12 residues. Trimming at V came to 3 bases and at J to 8 bases, leaving 3 bases not matched to a gene. The germline V gene has CDR1 SGHAT and CDR2 FQNNGV. The CDR3 sequence: CASSFTGAGYTF. CDR3 sequence (DNA): TGTGCCAGCAGCTTTACAGGGGCCGGCTACACCTTC. Full variable domain (outside the CDR3, taken from reference TRBV11-2 and TRBJ1-2): EAGVAQSPRYKIIEKRQSVAFWCNPISGHATLYWYQQILGQGPKLLIQFQNNGVVDDSQLPKDRFSAERLKGVDSTLKIQPAKLEDSAVYLCASSFTGAGYTFGSGTRLTVV.

The genes are TRBV11-2 and TRBJ2-7; 9 positions agree with TRBD2. The CDR3 contains 18 residues. J was trimmed by 9 bases and V by 1 base; bases with no gene match: 19. CDR1 is SGHAT and CDR2 is FQNNGV in the germline V gene. The CDR3 DNA follows: TGTGCCAGCAGCTTAGGGGGAATAAAGACTAGCGGTCCTTCAGGGCAGTACTTC. Translated, it gives CASSLGGIKTSGPSGQYF.

V usage is TRBV2 and J usage is TRBJ2-7; the D gene is possibly TRBD1 (5 bases). This CDR3 is built from 14 residues. V was pared by 1 base and J by 0 bases, with 7 bases between. Germline CDR1 and CDR2: SNHLY and FYNNEI. The CDR3 DNA is TGTGCCAGCAGTGAAGTCAGGGTCTCCTACGAGCAGTACTTC. This gives the protein CASSEVRVSYEQYF.

The genes are TRBV19 and TRBJ2-7, with 7 bases aligning to TRBD1. The CDR3 spans 14 residues. Germline CDR1 is LNHDA and CDR2 is SQIVND (reference sequence). J was trimmed by 2 bases and V by 4 bases; bases with no gene match: 5. The CDR3: CASSTRDRPYEQYF. The CDR3 DNA is TGTGCCAGTAGTACACGGGACAGACCCTACGAGCAGTACTTC.

The sample holds one count of this clone. The J gene is TRBJ2-6, the V gene TRBV10-3; a possible D gene is TRBD2 (6 bases). CDR3 size: 15 residues. CDR1 ENHRY and CDR2 SYGVKD come from the germline V gene. Trimming left V 6 bases short and J 3 bases short, with 12 bases between. CDR3 amino acids: CAIRPPGDGANVLTF. The CDR3, as DNA: TGTGCCATCAGGCCTCCGGGGGATGGGGCCAACGTCCTGACTTTC.

V usage is TRBV7-2 and J usage is TRBJ2-1; D remains ambiguous. CDR3 length equals 13 residues. Looked up from germline, CDR1 is SGHTA and CDR2 is FQGNSA. V dropped 2 bases and J dropped 4 bases, with 6 bases sitting between them. The chain's CDR3 is CASSLLGYNEQFF. Here the CDR3 DNA reads TGTGCCAGCAGCTTACTCGGTTACAATGAGCAGTTCTTC.

V is TRBV6-5 and J is TRBJ1-2; 8 bases agree with TRBD1. After removal of 6 bases from V and 2 bases from J, the junction contained 5 bases not matched to a gene. Germline lookup yields CDR1 MNHEY and CDR2 SVGAGI. There are 14 residues in the CDR3. CDR3 residues: CASRETGVNYGYTF. The CDR3 DNA sequence: TGTGCCAGCAGGGAGACAGGGGTGAACTATGGCTACACCTTC.

This clone came up a few times. The gene calls are TRBV6-5 and TRBJ1-2; TRBD1 matches at 8 bases. The J segment lost 7 bases and the V segment lost 2 bases, leaving 6 bases of the junction unmatched. The germline CDR1 and CDR2 sequences are MNHEY and SVGAGI. CDR3 size: 14 residues. Here the CDR3 reads CASSYPGQGFGYTF. CDR3 nucleotide sequence: TGTGCCAGCAGTTACCCCGGACAGGGCTTTGGCTACACCTTC.

The gene calls are TRBV5-4 and TRBJ2-7; perhaps TRBD1 as D (6 bases). V dropped 1 base and J dropped 2 bases, with 10 bases sitting between them. Germline CDR1 is SGHNT and CDR2 is YYREEE (reference sequence). The CDR3 spans 14 residues. As DNA, the CDR3 is TGTGCCAGCAGCTTGCTGGACAGAACCTACGAGCAGTACTTC. Translated: CASSLLDRTYEQYF.